Here is one T cell receptor beta chain with its context. The antigen remains unidentified. A much larger clone lies one base from this, so it may be a read error. These data are taken from a study of T cells after yellow fever vaccination. Study results and caveats: Booster sampling recovered most clones from primary vaccination (96% CD4, 80% to 90% CD8).

The CDR3 has 14 residues. The germline gives CDR1 SEHNR, CDR2 FQNEAQ (reference sequence). TCRdb redid the calling of the 5' RACE reads with MiXCR, one entry per CDR3 protein. The sample records approximately 330,000 distinct CDR3 sequences, over 3.5% being singletons. Sequencing used PBMCs, obtained 5 days after the yellow fever booster vaccination. This receptor was taken from a man between 18 and 35 years old who received the YFV17D yellow fever vaccine. The chain carries TRBV7-9 and TRBJ1-1, with a possible D match to TRBD1 (6 bases). The CDR3: CASSLGDTNTDAFF. CDR3 bases: TGTGCCAGCAGCTTAGGGGACACGAACACTGATGCTTTCTTT.